The rows below give T cell receptor beta chains drawn from one sample of a study of blood T cell repertoires in COVID-19. Only in-frame clones appear in the TCRdb table, and some are missing; sequencing was by immunoSEQ multiplex PCR. Among about 53,000 clones listed, 70% to 85% were seen once. Sample: peripheral blood. All receptors come from a human donor in a cohort sampled during active COVID-19. Each CDR3 is given with its conserved first and last residue. Each record gives: V gene, clone size, J gene, D gene, CDR3 protein, CDR3 DNA. A D gene is named only where the DNA matches it firmly. Where a row states a size, it is once, few, many or the class of an expanded clone; other rows omit it.

TRBV3-1/TRBV3-2	-	TRBJ1-2	-	CASSAVLGLEGYTF	TGTGCCAGCAGCGCCGTCCTGGGGCTGGAAGGCTACACCTTC
TRBV7-2	-	TRBJ1-1	-	CASSLERGSTEAFF	TGTGCCAGCAGCTTAGAGCGGGGAAGCACTGAAGCTTTCTTT
TRBV7-9	-	TRBJ1-3	-	CASSLAGGNGNTIYF	TGTGCCAGCAGCTTAGCCGGAGGAAATGGAAACACCATATATTTT
TRBV7-9	-	TRBJ2-3	-	CASSSNWYTDTQYF	TGTGCCAGCAGCTCGAACTGGTACACAGATACGCAGTATTTT
TRBV12-3/TRBV12-4	-	TRBJ1-2	-	CASSFGRVYGYTF	TGTGCCAGCAGTTTTGGCAGGGTCTATGGCTACACCTTC
TRBV7-2	-	TRBJ1-1	TRBD1	CASSLGGTVNTEAFF	TGTGCCAGCAGCTTAGGGGGGACAGTGAACACTGAAGCTTTCTTT
TRBV9	-	TRBJ1-6	-	CASSVDPTIYNSPLHF	TGTGCCAGCAGCGTAGACCCGACAATCTATAATTCACCCCTCCACTTT
TRBV2	-	TRBJ2-5	TRBD1	CASSGDRGMETQYF	TGTGCCAGCAGCGGGGACAGGGGAATGGAGACCCAGTACTTC
TRBV7-2	-	TRBJ2-3	-	CASSLFDSTDTQYF	TGTGCCAGCAGCTTATTTGACTCCACAGATACGCAGTATTTT
TRBV19	-	TRBJ1-5	-	CASSIIGFQGSNQPQHF	TGTGCCAGTAGTATAATAGGGTTCCAGGGGAGCAATCAGCCCCAGCATTTT
TRBV12-3/TRBV12-4	-	TRBJ2-3	-	CASTGTSTDTQYF	TGTGCCAGCACTGGTACTAGCACAGATACGCAGTATTTT
TRBV14	-	TRBJ2-7	TRBD1	CASSQEAGGDEQYF	TGTGCCAGCAGCCAAGAGGCAGGGGGAGACGAGCAGTACTTC
TRBV28	-	TRBJ1-1	-	CASVGGWRTEAFF	TGTGCCAGTGTTGGGGGGTGGCGGACTGAAGCTTTCTTT
TRBV28	once	TRBJ1-2	TRBD1	CASTGPQGAKNYGYTF	TGTGCCAGCACCGGTCCCCAGGGGGCGAAGAACTATGGCTACACCTTC
TRBV7-2	-	TRBJ1-4	TRBD1	CASSSDRGWGKLFF	TGTGCCAGCAGCTCGGACAGGGGGTGGGGAAAACTGTTTTTT
TRBV12-3/TRBV12-4	-	TRBJ2-2	-	CASSISAGELFF	TGTGCCAGCAGCATTAGCGCCGGGGAGCTGTTTTTT
TRBV2	-	TRBJ2-7	-	CASSGAGGEEQYF	TGTGCCAGCAGCGGGGCCGGGGGTGAAGAGCAGTACTTC
TRBV5-4	-	TRBJ1-2	TRBD1	CASSSGQGLYGYTF	TGTGCCAGCAGTTCTGGACAGGGCCTCTATGGCTACACCTTC
TRBV29-1	-	TRBJ2-2	TRBD1	CSVGDRDTGELFF	TGCAGCGTTGGTGACAGGGACACCGGGGAGCTGTTTTTT
TRBV7-8	-	TRBJ1-3	TRBD1	CASRRTGIAGNTIYF	TGTGCCAGCAGAAGGACAGGGATCGCTGGAAACACCATATATTTT
TRBV6-6	-	TRBJ2-7	TRBD1	CASSYPGTGGYYEQYF	TGTGCCAGCAGTTATCCAGGGACAGGGGGCTACTACGAGCAGTACTTC
TRBV27	-	TRBJ1-2	TRBD1	CASSLRRQGPSGYTF	TGTGCCAGCAGTTTAAGGAGACAGGGGCCGTCTGGCTACACCTTC
TRBV12-3/TRBV12-4	-	TRBJ1-1	-	CASSLRSEAFF	TGTGCCAGCAGCCTGAGGTCGGAAGCTTTCTTT
TRBV5-3	once	TRBJ1-5	-	CARSLSPQGSDQPQHF	TGTGCCAGAAGCTTGTCCCCACAGGGTAGTGATCAGCCCCAGCATTTT
TRBV5-1	-	TRBJ1-6	-	CASRTVDNSPLHF	TGCGCCAGCAGAACGGTAGATAATTCACCCCTCCACTTT
TRBV2	-	TRBJ2-1	TRBD1	CASSGSGQEVQFF	TGTGCCAGCAGTGGCTCCGGACAGGAGGTGCAGTTCTTC
TRBV18	-	TRBJ2-7	TRBD2	CASSPGLAGDEQYF	TGTGCCAGCTCACCGGGACTAGCGGGAGACGAGCAGTACTTC
TRBV19	-	TRBJ1-4	-	CASSISGGEKLFF	TGTGCCAGTAGTATATCCGGGGGAGAAAAACTGTTTTTT
TRBV6-2/TRBV6-3	-	TRBJ2-1	TRBD2	CASSSLRTSPFF	TGTGCCAGCAGTTCCCTTAGGACTAGTCCGTTCTTC
TRBV27	once	TRBJ1-6	-	CASRPREGVNSPLHF	TGTGCCAGCAGGCCCAGGGAGGGGGTCAATTCACCCCTCCACTTT
TRBV5-6	-	TRBJ2-5	-	CASSLRGKAETQYF	TGTGCCAGCAGCTTGAGGGGGAAGGCAGAGACCCAGTACTTC
TRBV11-2	-	TRBJ2-2	TRBD2	CASSTGGEVNGELFF	TGTGCCAGCAGCACCGGGGGGGAAGTTAACGGGGAGCTGTTTTTT
TRBV5-4	many	TRBJ1-4	TRBD1	CASSWGTGPEKLFF	TGTGCCAGCAGCTGGGGGACAGGGCCCGAAAAACTGTTTTTT
TRBV19	-	TRBJ2-2	TRBD2	CASKRGLAGELFF	TGTGCCAGTAAGCGGGGGTTGGCCGGGGAGCTGTTTTTT
TRBV5-1	-	TRBJ1-5	TRBD1	CASSLGTGLQPQHF	TGCGCCAGCAGCTTGGGGACAGGGCTCCAGCCCCAGCATTTT
TRBV7-9	-	TRBJ2-3	TRBD1	CASSPQGQGTDTQYF	TGTGCCAGCAGCCCACAGGGACAGGGCACAGATACGCAGTATTTT
TRBV12-5	once	TRBJ1-1	-	CASGLVQDGEAFF	TGTGCTAGTGGTTTGGTACAGGACGGTGAAGCTTTCTTT
TRBV5-1	-	TRBJ1-1	-	CASSPYPGGNTEAFF	TGCGCCAGCAGCCCATACCCGGGTGGGAACACTGAAGCTTTCTTT
TRBV18	once	TRBJ1-5	-	CASLADSNQPQHF	TGTGCCAGCCTAGCGGATAGCAATCAGCCCCAGCATTTT
TRBV21-1	-	TRBJ2-7	-	CASSKGGNRPHKGYEQYF	TGTGCCAGCAGCAAAGGAGGTAACAGGCCTCATAAGGGCTACGAGCAGTACTTC
TRBV4-3	-	TRBJ1-1	TRBD1	CASSQDRAGGGGTEAFF	TGCGCCAGCAGCCAAGATCGTGCAGGGGGCGGGGGAACTGAAGCTTTCTTT
TRBV28	-	TRBJ1-4	-	CASSFGQPSNEKLFF	TGTGCCAGCAGTTTCGGACAGCCCTCTAATGAAAAACTGTTTTTT
TRBV5-1	once	TRBJ1-1	-	CASSFDRRGNSEAFF	TGCGCCAGCAGCTTCGACAGAAGGGGAAACAGTGAAGCTTTCTTT
TRBV30	-	TRBJ2-7	-	CAWSRTFYEQYF	TGTGCCTGGAGCCGAACTTTCTACGAGCAGTACTTC
TRBV7-2	-	TRBJ2-5	TRBD2	CASSLGGGPETQYF	TGTGCCAGCAGCCTCGGGGGGGGGCCGGAGACCCAGTACTTC
TRBV4-2	-	TRBJ1-1	-	CASSQGAGAGEAFF	TGTGCCAGCAGCCAAGGTGCGGGGGCTGGTGAAGCTTTCTTT
TRBV2	-	TRBJ2-3	-	CASSRSGRSEDTQYF	TGTGCCAGCAGCCGCTCGGGGAGGAGTGAAGATACGCAGTATTTT
TRBV11-3	once	TRBJ2-5	TRBD2	CASSAGSGGPGETQYF	TGTGCCAGCAGCGCTGGAAGCGGGGGACCCGGGGAGACCCAGTACTTC
TRBV29-1	-	TRBJ2-3	-	CSVAPTSSHTQYF	TGCAGCGTTGCCCCAACTAGTTCCCATACGCAGTATTTT
TRBV7-6	-	TRBJ1-1	-	CASSLEGAGYTEAFF	TGTGCCAGCAGCTTGGAGGGAGCTGGGTACACTGAAGCTTTCTTT